This T cell receptor (beta chain) appears in the sequencing data of a study of OX40 agonist ivuxolimab in advanced cancers. Study context: Patients assigned to dose escalation were diagnosed with hepatocellular carcinoma, melanoma, renal cell or head and neck cancer.

Method: immunoSEQ multiplex PCR; TCRdb's copy keeps in-frame clones and lacks some. The sample includes some 45,000 clones, under 90% of them seen just once. Individuals having autoimmune disease history or systemic immunosuppression were not enrolled. For this clone: What it recognizes is unknown.

General study points: CD4+ and CD8+ T cells in blood underwent clonal expansion by week 6 at 0.1 to 3.0 mg/kg. In general, CD8+ T cells held more expanded clones than CD4+ did, on average.

In germline, CDR1 is MNHNS, CDR2 SASEGT. This CDR3 is 14 amino acids long. Trimming pared 4 bases from V and 0 bases from J, leaving 8 bases between. The source was CD4+ or CD8+ T cells sorted from blood, collected in a trial of the OX40 agonist ivuxolimab. The chain combines TRBV6-1 with TRBJ2-3; no definite D call. The sequence came from an adult with an advanced solid tumor such as melanoma, head and neck, liver or kidney cancer. The chain's CDR3 is CASSVEFSTDTQYF. The DNA for the CDR3 is TGTGCCAGCAGTGTTGAGTTTAGCACAGATACGCAGTATTTT.